The sequence of this TCR beta chain was determined in a study of blood T cell repertoires in COVID-19. Study information: Italy, Spain and the United States were the sources of the convalescent and acute COVID-19 samples. PBMCs, B-cell-depleted T cells, or T cells were the source of the cDNA or gDNA that made up the material.

The authors' processing: Reference gene primers were amplified, and this amplification served to estimate nucleated cell counts. The protocol was immunoSEQ multiplex PCR, while the TCRdb copy is restricted to in-frame clones and leaves out a portion. V, J and clone size are taken as reported in that table, and D and trimming were inferred from the DNA itself. Of about 280,000 clones listed, about 86% were seen once; the top ten hold about 2.2%. V was trimmed by 1 base and J by 1 base, leaving 14 bases between them. This CDR3 has 17 residues. The V gene's germline CDR1 is SGHAT and CDR2 FQNNGV. The sample comprised peripheral blood. The receptor was derived from a woman in her thirties who had recovered from COVID-19. V and J are TRBV11-2 and TRBJ2-1; D might be TRBD2 (6 bases). The CDR3 DNA is TGTGCCAGCAGCTTAGTACCAGCGGGCTTATCCTACAATGAGCAGTTCTTC. Translation gives CASSLVPAGLSYNEQFF.